The present T cell receptor beta chain was sequenced within a study of regulatory T cells in long-lasting Graves disease. Regarding the study as a whole: Persistent disease showed a preference for TRBV28, TRBJ1-2 and TRBJ2-5.

This clonotype was counted only a few times. The target antigen is unknown. The sample's time point: newly diagnosed GD, antithyroid drugs for less than 3 months. Following extraction of RNA from PBMCs, that RNA was used to make the TCR library. Germline CDR1 is MGHRA and CDR2 is YSYEKL. CDR3 length: 15 amino acids. Trimming took 2 bases from V and 0 from J, leaving 8 bases between them. To make TCR beta libraries, researchers used iRepertoire HTBI primers and Arm-PCR of CDR3 regions. TCRdb reprocessed the multiplex PCR reads with MiXCR, giving one entry per CDR3 protein. The sample records 400,000 to 500,000 distinct CDR3 sequences, around 13% being singletons. The sample also formed part of further work on T cells in Graves' hyperthyroidism and ophthalmopathy. That source notes: The TCR CDR3 was amplified in a first-round RT-PCR using the HTBI primer set. Blood also held most thyroid clonotypes expanded beyond 0.001. Ophthalmopathy was separated from stable hyperthyroidism by a 13 V-J model.

This clonotype originated in a woman aged 45-65 years with Graves disease. The sample here was peripheral blood mononuclear cells (PBMCs), taken at new diagnosis, from a patient treated with antithyroid drugs. The rearrangement links TRBV4-1 to TRBJ2-1; D not resolved. CDR3 DNA sequence: TGCGCCAGCAGCCAAAGTTTGAGCTCCTACAATGAGCAGTTCTTC. Amino acids: CASSQSLSSYNEQFF.